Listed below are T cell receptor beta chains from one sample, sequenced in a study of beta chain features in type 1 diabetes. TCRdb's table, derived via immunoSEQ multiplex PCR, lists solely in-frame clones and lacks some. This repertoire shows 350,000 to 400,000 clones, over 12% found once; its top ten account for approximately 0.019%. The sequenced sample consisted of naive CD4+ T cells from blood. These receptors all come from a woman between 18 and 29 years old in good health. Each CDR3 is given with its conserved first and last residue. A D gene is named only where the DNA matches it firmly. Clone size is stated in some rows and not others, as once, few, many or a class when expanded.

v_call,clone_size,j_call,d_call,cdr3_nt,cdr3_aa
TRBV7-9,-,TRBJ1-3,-,TGTGCCAGCAGCTCAGGGACTGTAAACACCATATATTTT,CASSSGTVNTIYF
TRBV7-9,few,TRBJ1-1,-,TGTGCCAGCAGCCCCGCGGGGAACACTGAAGCTTTCTTT,CASSPAGNTEAFF
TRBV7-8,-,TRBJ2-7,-,TGTGCCAGCAGCTTTGACAGGAGGTCCTACGAGCAGTACTTC,CASSFDRRSYEQYF
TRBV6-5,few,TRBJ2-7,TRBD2,TGTGCCAGCAGACGCGGGACTAGCGGCTCCTACGAGCAGTACTTC,CASRRGTSGSYEQYF
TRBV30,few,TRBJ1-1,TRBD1,TGTGCCCAGACAGGGGAGAACACTGAAGCTTTCTTT,CAQTGENTEAFF
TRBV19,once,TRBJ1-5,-,TGTGCCAGTAACAGGGCGGGCAATCAGCCCCAGCATTTT,CASNRAGNQPQHF
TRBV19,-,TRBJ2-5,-,TGTGCCAGTACTGGGTCAGGGGCCCAAGAGACCCAGTACTTC,CASTGSGAQETQYF
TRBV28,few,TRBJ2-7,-,TGTGCCAGCAGTCTCCCTGGTCGCGCAGGCGAGCAGTACTTC,CASSLPGRAGEQYF
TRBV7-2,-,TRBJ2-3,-,TGTGCCAGCAGCTTAGAAGCACTAGATACGCAGTATTTT,CASSLEALDTQYF
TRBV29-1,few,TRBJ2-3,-,TGCAGCGTTCTCCGGGGTACAGATACGCAGTATTTT,CSVLRGTDTQYF
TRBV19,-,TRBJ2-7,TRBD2,TGTGCCAGTAGTATGACTGGACGAGCGGGAGCCTACGAGCAGTACTTC,CASSMTGRAGAYEQYF
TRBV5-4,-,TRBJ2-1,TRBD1,TGTGCCAGCAGCTTGGTACAGGGGAGCCACAATGAGCAGTTCTTC,CASSLVQGSHNEQFF
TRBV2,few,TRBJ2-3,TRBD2,TGTGCCAGCAGAGAAATAGCGGGAGGGCTTGGAGATACGCAGTATTTT,CASREIAGGLGDTQYF
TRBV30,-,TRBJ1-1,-,TGTGCCTGGAGTGGGGCCCCGGCCTACACTGAAGCTTTCTTT,CAWSGAPAYTEAFF
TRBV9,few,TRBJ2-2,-,TGTGCCAGCAGCGTAGAAGAATACAGGGCTTTCACCGGGGAGCTGTTTTTT,CASSVEEYRAFTGELFF
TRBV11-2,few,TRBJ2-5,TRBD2,TGTGCCAGCAGCTCCTCGGCCCTAAGGGGAGGGGAGACCCAGTACTTC,CASSSSALRGGETQYF
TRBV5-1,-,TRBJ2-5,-,TGCGCCAGCCACCGGGGGGCGGTCCAAGAGACCCAGTACTTC,CASHRGAVQETQYF
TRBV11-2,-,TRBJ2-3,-,TGTGCCAGCAGAACTACGAGCGCAGATACGCAGTATTTT,CASRTTSADTQYF
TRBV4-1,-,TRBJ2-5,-,TGCGCCAGCAGCCAAAACCCCGCGCAAGAGACCCAGTACTTC,CASSQNPAQETQYF
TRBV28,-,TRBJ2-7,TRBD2,TGTGCCAGCAGCCAAGAAAAGGGACTAGCGGAGGGGTCCTACGAGCAGTACTTC,CASSQEKGLAEGSYEQYF
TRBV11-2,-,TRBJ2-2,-,TGTGCCAGCAGCGTACAGGGTCTGTACACCGGGGAGCTGTTTTTT,CASSVQGLYTGELFF
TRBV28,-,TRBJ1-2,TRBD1,TGTGCCAGCAGTCCCGAGACAGGGCGCTACACCTTC,CASSPETGRYTF
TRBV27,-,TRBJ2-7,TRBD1,TGTGCCAGCAGGGCAGTCACAGGGGTAGAGGACTTC,CASRAVTGVEDF
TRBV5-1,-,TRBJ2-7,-,TGCGCCAGCAGCTTGGAGACTCTTAGCTCCTACGAGCAGTACTTC,CASSLETLSSYEQYF
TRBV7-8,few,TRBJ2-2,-,TGTGCCAGCAGCTTCGTCCTCGCGGACACCGGGGAGCTGTTTTTT,CASSFVLADTGELFF
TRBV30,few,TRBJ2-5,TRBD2,TGTGCCTGGGACGCCGGGACTAGCGGGAGAAGAGAGACCCAGTACTTC,CAWDAGTSGRRETQYF
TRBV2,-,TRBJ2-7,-,TGTGCCAGCACCGCGACGGGGGACGAGCAGTACTTC,CASTATGDEQYF
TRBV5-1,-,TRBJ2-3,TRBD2,TGCGCCAGCAGCTTGAGCGGGGCTAGCACAGATACGCAGTATTTT,CASSLSGASTDTQYF
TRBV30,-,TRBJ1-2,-,TGTGCCTGGTCTAAAGGGGTAGGCTACACCTTC,CAWSKGVGYTF
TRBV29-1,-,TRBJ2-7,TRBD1,TGCAGCGTTGCCCAAGGACAGGCCTCCTACGAGCAGTACTTC,CSVAQGQASYEQYF
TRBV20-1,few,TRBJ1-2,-,TGCAGTGCTAGAGACCCAGGAGGCTACACCTTC,CSARDPGGYTF
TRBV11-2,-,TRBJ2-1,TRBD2,TGTGCCAGCAGCGTAAGCGGGAGCTCCTACAATGAGCAGTTCTTC,CASSVSGSSYNEQFF
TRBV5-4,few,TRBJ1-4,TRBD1,TGTGCCAGCAGCTTACAGGGGGCGCGGGAAAAACTGTTTTTT,CASSLQGAREKLFF
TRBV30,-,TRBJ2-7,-,TGTGCCTGGAGTATCCTCTACGAGCAGTACTTC,CAWSILYEQYF
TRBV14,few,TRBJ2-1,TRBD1,TGTGCCAGCAGCCCACAGGGGTATGAGCAGTTCTTC,CASSPQGYEQFF
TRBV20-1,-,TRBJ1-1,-,TGCAGTCCAATCGGAGCTTTCTTT,CSPIGAFF
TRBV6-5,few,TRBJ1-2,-,TGTGCCAGCAGTTACTCCCCAGACCGGGGCTATGGCTACACCTTC,CASSYSPDRGYGYTF
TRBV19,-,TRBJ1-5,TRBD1,TGTGCCAGTAGTGAAGGGGGGACAGCGAGCAATCAGCCCCAGCATTTT,CASSEGGTASNQPQHF
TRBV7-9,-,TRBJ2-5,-,TGTGCCAGCAGCGCGGGACAGCAAGAGACCCAGTACTTC,CASSAGQQETQYF
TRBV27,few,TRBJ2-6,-,TGTGCCAGCAGTTGGGGCCTCTCGGGGGCCAACGTCCTGACTTTC,CASSWGLSGANVLTF
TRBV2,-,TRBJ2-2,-,TGTGCCAGCAGTGACGTTTATATCCCCGGGGAGCTGTTTTTT,CASSDVYIPGELFF
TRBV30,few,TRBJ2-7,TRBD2,TGTGCCCTGGAGGCGGGAGGGCCGGGATACGAGCAGTACTTC,CALEAGGPGYEQYF
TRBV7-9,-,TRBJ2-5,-,TGTGCCAGCAGCTTCACCCAGGGGATCCAAGAGACCCAGTACTTC,CASSFTQGIQETQYF
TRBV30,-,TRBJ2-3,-,TGTGCCTGGAGTCCACACAGGGGCACAGATACGCAGTATTTT,CAWSPHRGTDTQYF
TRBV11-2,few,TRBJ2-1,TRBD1,TGTGCCAGCAGCTTAGTGGCAGGGGGCAATGAGCAGTTCTTC,CASSLVAGGNEQFF
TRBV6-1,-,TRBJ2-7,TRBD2,TGTGCCAGCAGTAGGACTAGCGGGAAATACGAGCAGTACTTC,CASSRTSGKYEQYF
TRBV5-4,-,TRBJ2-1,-,TGTGCCAGCAGCTTGTACAGTGAGCAGTTCTTC,CASSLYSEQFF
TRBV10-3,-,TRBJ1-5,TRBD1,TGTGCCATCAGTGAGTCGATTGGGCAGGGGGCGAATCAGCCCCAGCATTTT,CAISESIGQGANQPQHF
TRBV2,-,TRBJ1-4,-,TGTGCCAGCAGGCTAGAAGTAAAACTGTTTTTT,CASRLEVKLFF
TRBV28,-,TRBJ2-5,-,TGTGCCAGCAGTTCGGGCCGATCCTCGGGGCAAGAGACCCAGTACTTC,CASSSGRSSGQETQYF
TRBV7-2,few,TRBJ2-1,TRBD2,TGTGCCAGCACCCTGCTAGCGGGGGGCTACAATGAGCAGTTCTTC,CASTLLAGGYNEQFF
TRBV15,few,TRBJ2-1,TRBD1,TGTGCCACCAGCAGTACGGGGACAGGGGTCTACAATGAGCAGTTCTTC,CATSSTGTGVYNEQFF
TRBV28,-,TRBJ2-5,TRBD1,TGTGCCAGCAGTTTTTCAGGGGGAGAGACCCAGTACTTC,CASSFSGGETQYF
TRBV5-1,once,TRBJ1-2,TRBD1,TGCGCCAGCAGATGGGGACAGAGCTATGGCTACACCTTC,CASRWGQSYGYTF
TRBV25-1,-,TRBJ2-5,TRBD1,TGTGCCAGCCGGGGACAGGGGGTCCAAGAGACCCAGTACTTC,CASRGQGVQETQYF
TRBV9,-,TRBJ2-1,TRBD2,TGTGCCAGCACCGCCCGGCTAGCGGGCAATGAGCAGTTCTTC,CASTARLAGNEQFF
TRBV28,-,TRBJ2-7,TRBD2,TGTGCCAGCAGTGTAGCGGGATTAGCCTACGAGCAGTACTTC,CASSVAGLAYEQYF